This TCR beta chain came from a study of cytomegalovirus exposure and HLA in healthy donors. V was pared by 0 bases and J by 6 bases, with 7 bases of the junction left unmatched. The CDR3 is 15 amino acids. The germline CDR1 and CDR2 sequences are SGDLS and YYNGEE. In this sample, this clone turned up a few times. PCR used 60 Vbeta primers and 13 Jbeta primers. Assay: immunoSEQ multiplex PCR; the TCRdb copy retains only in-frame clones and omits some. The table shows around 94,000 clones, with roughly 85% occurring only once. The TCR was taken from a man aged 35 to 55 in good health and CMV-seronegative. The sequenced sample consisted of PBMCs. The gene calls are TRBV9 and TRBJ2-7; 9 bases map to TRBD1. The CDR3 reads CASSVDGTGPFEQYF. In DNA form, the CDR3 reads TGTGCCAGCAGCGTAGACGGGACAGGGCCATTCGAGCAGTACTTC.